The 14 T cell receptor beta chains presented below share a single source sample, sequenced in a study of T cell responses to AZD1222 COVID-19 vaccine (dated by TCRdb to the early 2020s). The receptor library was made with the immunoSEQ multiplex PCR assay. The immuneACCESS repertoire file appears here via TCRdb, limited to in-frame rearrangements. These files lack a portion of the clones; in checked studies, under half of the deficit traces to unresolved V genes, and the cause of the others is not known. The sample contains some 30,000 clones, about nine tenths of them found a single time. The top ten clonotypes cover 45% of the sample. The time point label of this sample denotes: baseline before first vaccination. The source was peripheral blood, collected on day 0 of AZD1222 vaccination. The receptor source for this set is an adult in good health.

The chain couples TRBV19 to TRBJ2-5; D may be TRBD2 (6 bases). The CDR3 contains 14 residues. Looked up from germline, CDR1 is LNHDA and CDR2 is SQIVND (reference sequence). Between the trimmed V and J ends, which lost 6 bases and 2 bases, there was a span of 13 bases. CDR3 region: CASSRDSRQETQYF. The CDR3 DNA reads TGTGCCAGTAGCCGGGACTCGCGGCAAGAGACCCAGTACTTC.

The count of this clone is one. The chain has TRBV11-2 and TRBJ1-1; no definite D call. The germline V gene encodes CDR1 SGHAT and CDR2 FQNNGV. This CDR3 spans 14 amino acids. Trimming took 7 bases from V and 2 from J, leaving 14 bases between them. CDR3 residues: CASTHRAQNTEAFF. CDR3 in DNA: TGTGCCAGCACCCACCGGGCCCAAAACACTGAAGCTTTCTTT.

V gene TRBV12-3 or TRBV12-4 combines with J gene TRBJ2-1, with 7 bases aligning to TRBD1. The V and J ends lost 2 bases and 10 bases, in that order; junction bases with no gene match: 5. The CDR3 consists of 13 residues. DNA for the CDR3: TGTGCCAGCAGTTTACGGACAGGCGGCGAGCAGTTCTTC. Protein sequence: CASSLRTGGEQFF.

V and J are TRBV7-2 and TRBJ2-7; D gene unclear. Germline CDR1 is SGHTA and CDR2 is FQGNSA. V lost 2 bases, J lost 3 bases, and 14 bases lay in between. The CDR3 consists of 15 residues. In nucleotides, the CDR3 is TGTGCCAGCAGCTTACAAGGGTCCCTTCTCTACGAGCAGTACTTC. This translates into CASSLQGSLLYEQYF.

This rearrangement joins TRBV2 to TRBJ2-7; D perhaps matches TRBD1 (5 bases). This CDR3 spans 13 amino acids. V was pared by 6 bases and J by 6 bases, with 15 bases between. From germline, CDR1 is SNHLY and CDR2 FYNNEI. The CDR3 loop reads CASRGVSRLEQYF. The CDR3 DNA reads as TGTGCCAGCAGAGGGGTCTCTCGTCTCGAGCAGTACTTC.

CDR3 sequence reads: CATSDFGRKNIQYF. The DNA for the CDR3 is TGTGCCACCAGTGATTTCGGTCGGAAAAACATTCAGTACTTC. This chain uses TRBV24-1 with TRBJ2-4, with D unresolved. The length of the CDR3 is 14 residues. CDR1 and CDR2 (germline): KGHDR, SFDVKD. V lost 1 base, J lost 4 bases, and 7 bases lay in between.

This chain joins TRBV7-2 and TRBJ1-2; D is undetermined. V lost 1 base to trimming and J lost 2 bases, with 8 bases between them. The CDR3 totals 14 residues. Germline CDR1 reads SGHTA; CDR2 reads FQGNSA. CDR3 in amino acids: CASSLEYGNYGYTF. The CDR3, as DNA: TGTGCCAGCAGCTTAGAATACGGAAACTATGGCTACACCTTC.

The V and J genes are TRBV12-3 or TRBV12-4 and TRBJ1-1, with D hard to call. The CDR3 is 13 amino acids. With 2 bases removed from V and 3 bases from J, the gap between germline ends came to 7 bases. DNA for the CDR3: TGTGCCAGCAGTTTAAAGACTTACACTGAAGCTTTCTTT. Its translation is CASSLKTYTEAFF.

J is TRBJ1-2 and V is TRBV29-1, with a weak D call TRBD1 (6 bases). Trimming cost V 4 bases and J 4 bases, with 7 bases left between them. In germline, CDR1 is SQVTM, CDR2 ANQGSEA. The CDR3 covers 11 residues. The chain's CDR3 is CSVGDTYGYTF. Written as DNA, the CDR3 is TGCAGCGTTGGGGACACCTATGGCTACACCTTC.

The chain joins TRBV2 to TRBJ2-5; maybe TRBD2 (5 bases). The ends were cut back, 4 bases at V and 7 bases at J, with 13 bases in the middle. The CDR3 is 13 amino acids. The V gene's germline CDR1 is SNHLY and CDR2 FYNNEI. This CDR3 reads CASSVTLEGTQYF. For the CDR3, the DNA is TGTGCCAGCAGTGTGACCCTCGAGGGGACCCAGTACTTC. The full variable domain, its missing parts supplied by reference TRBV2 and TRBJ2-5, is EPEVTQTPSHQVTQMGQEVILRCVPISNHLYFYWYRQILGQKVEFLVSFYNNEISEKSEIFDDQFSVERPDGSNFTLKIRSTKLEDSAMYFCASSVTLEGTQYFGPGTRLLVL.

This clone appeared a single time. The rearrangement links TRBV6-1 to TRBJ1-4; D gene ambiguous. V shed 1 base and J shed 7 bases, with 13 bases lying between them. The CDR3 extends over 15 amino acids. Germline lookup yields CDR1 MNHNS and CDR2 SASEGT. In DNA form, the CDR3 reads TGTGCCAGCAGTGAAGGGTGGAACTTCGGTGAAAAACTGTTTTTT. Protein: CASSEGWNFGEKLFF.

The CDR3 bases are TGTGCCACCAGCAGAGATTGGAGGGGGGGCGCGGATGGCTACACCTTC. This translates into CATSRDWRGGADGYTF. The genes are TRBV15 and TRBJ1-2; D is perhaps TRBD1 (6 bases). V lost 0 bases to trimming and J lost 6 bases, with 17 bases between them. CDR1 is LNHNV and CDR2 is YYDKDF in the germline V gene (reference sequence). The CDR3 is made up of 16 amino acids.

This chain connects TRBV13 to TRBJ1-2; tentatively, D is TRBD1 (6 bases). The CDR3 has 14 amino acids. CDR1 and CDR2 from the germline V gene are PRHDT and FYEKMQ (reference sequence). Trimming cost V 0 bases and J 8 bases, with 13 bases left between them. The CDR3 DNA follows: TGTGCCAGCAGCTTAGGCCCAGGGGCCGGGGGCTACACCTTC. Residues: CASSLGPGAGGYTF. Full variable domain (outside the CDR3, taken from reference TRBV13 and TRBJ1-2): AAGVIQSPRHLIKEKRETATLKCYPIPRHDTVYWYQQGPGQDPQFLISFYEKMQSDKGSIPDRFSAQQFSDYHSELNMSSLELGDSALYFCASSLGPGAGGYTFGSGTRLTVV.

This chain connects TRBV30 to TRBJ1-4; 7 nucleotides match TRBD1. Germline lookup yields CDR1 GTSNPN and CDR2 SVGIG (reference sequence). V shed 3 bases, J shed 2 bases, and the junction held 9 bases outside the gene matches. This CDR3 is 16 amino acids long. The CDR3 nucleotides read TGTGCCTGGAGCACAGGGGCGTTTTCTACTAATGAAAAACTGTTTTTT. Protein sequence: CAWSTGAFSTNEKLFF.